The 26 T cell receptor beta chains reported below all come from one sample, sequenced in a study of control samples from healthy donors and cancer patients. Sequencing used immunoSEQ multiplex PCR; TCRdb keeps in-frame clones, though not all of them. The table records around 84,000 clones, roughly nine tenths of them present only once. The material sequenced was blood. The receptors were gathered from a young man in good health.

The chain is built from TRBV5-1 and TRBJ1-6; D may be TRBD1 (5 bases). Germline-derived CDR1 and CDR2 are SGHRS and YFSETQ. The germline V and J ends were trimmed by 1 base and 9 bases, with 20 bases remaining between them. The CDR3 spans 17 residues. The CDR3 nucleotides are TGCGCCAGCAGCTTGTTAGGGGCCTATTTGGAAGGTTCACCCCTCCACTTT. This encodes CASSLLGAYLEGSPLHF. Drawing the rest from reference TRBV5-1 and TRBJ1-6, the complete variable domain is KAGVTQTPRYLIKTRGQQVTLSCSPISGHRSVSWYQQTPGQGLQFLFEYFSETQRNKGNFPGRFSGRQFSNSRSEMNVSTLELGDSALYLCASSLLGAYLEGSPLHFGNGTRLTVT.

J is TRBJ1-4 and V is TRBV10-3; D remains ambiguous. CDR1 and CDR2 (germline): ENHRY, SYGVKD. The CDR3 loop spans 12 amino acids. V dropped 3 bases and J dropped 7 bases, with 6 bases sitting between them. CDR3 DNA sequence: TGTGCCATCAGTGAACGTGGTGAAAAACTGTTTTTT. It translates to CAISERGEKLFF.

The rearrangement links TRBV7-9 to TRBJ1-4; 7 bases are shared with TRBD1. Trimming at V came to 5 bases and at J to 7 bases, leaving 7 bases not matched to a gene. CDR3 length equals 14 residues. Germline CDR1 and CDR2: SEHNR and FQNEAQ (reference sequence). In DNA form, the CDR3 reads TGTGCCAGCAGCCGAGGGGGCGGAGGTGAAAAACTGTTTTTT. Translating gives CASSRGGGGEKLFF.

This chain joins TRBV19 and TRBJ1-5; 12 bases match TRBD1. Germline-derived CDR1 and CDR2 are LNHDA and SQIVND (reference sequence). V lost 3 bases, J lost 5 bases, and 2 bases stayed unmatched. The CDR3 spans 15 residues. CDR3 residues: CASSMGTGGHQPQHF. The CDR3 DNA is TGTGCCAGTAGTATGGGGACAGGGGGCCATCAGCCCCAGCATTTT.

J is TRBJ2-3 and V is TRBV11-2; weak D call: TRBD2 (5 bases). This CDR3 has 16 residues. V dropped 2 bases and J dropped 0 bases, with 12 bases sitting between them. Germline CDR1 is SGHAT and CDR2 is FQNNGV. The CDR3 sequence is CASSLSEGPSTDTQYF. The CDR3 coding sequence is TGTGCCAGCAGCTTAAGTGAGGGCCCTAGCACAGATACGCAGTATTTT.

The V gene is TRBV6-5, the J gene TRBJ1-2, with TRBD1 matching 7 bases. The ends lost 6 bases at V and 5 bases at J; junction bases unmatched: 3. The CDR3 consists of 12 residues. The germline CDR1 and CDR2 sequences are MNHEY and SVGAGI. The CDR3 protein is CASRGTDYGYTF. The DNA of the CDR3 is TGTGCCAGCAGGGGGACAGATTATGGCTACACCTTC.

This chain connects TRBV18 to TRBJ1-1; D is ambiguous. The CDR3 spans 16 residues. Between the trimmed V and J ends, which lost 6 bases and 0 bases, there was a span of 17 bases. Germline V gives CDR1 KGHSH, CDR2 LQKENI. CDR3 protein: CASSSRSAGMNTEAFF. CDR3 DNA sequence: TGTGCCAGCTCCTCCCGATCGGCGGGGATGAACACTGAAGCTTTCTTT. The whole variable domain, filled in from reference TRBV18 and TRBJ1-1, reads NAGVMQNPRHLVRRRGQEARLRCSPMKGHSHVYWYRQLPEEGLKFMVYLQKENIIDESGMPKERFSAEFPKEGPSILRIQQVVRGDSAAYFCASSSRSAGMNTEAFFGQGTRLTVV.

V is TRBV5-5 and J is TRBJ1-5; no clear D. Germline CDR1 reads SGHKS; CDR2 reads YYEKEE (reference sequence). The CDR3 has 15 amino acids. Trimming pared 1 base from V and 0 bases from J, leaving 8 bases between. CDR3 sequence (DNA): TGTGCCAGCAGCTTGTACGACAATAGCAATCAGCCCCAGCATTTT. Translated: CASSLYDNSNQPQHF.

The chain couples TRBV27 to TRBJ2-1, with 10 bases lining up with TRBD2. The J segment lost 6 bases and the V segment lost 8 bases, leaving 7 bases of the junction unmatched. The CDR3 length is 14 residues. The germline V gene encodes CDR1 MNHEY and CDR2 SMNVEV (reference sequence). CDR3: CASRGAGGVNEQFF. CDR3 coding DNA: TGTGCCAGCCGGGGAGCGGGGGGGGTCAATGAGCAGTTCTTC.

This chain links TRBV3-1 (or the pseudogene TRBV3-2) with TRBJ1-2; perhaps TRBD1 as D (5 bases). The ends were cut back, 1 base at V and 6 bases at J, with 15 bases in the middle. CDR1 and CDR2 (germline): LGHDT, YNNKEL (reference sequence). The CDR3 has 15 amino acids. The CDR3 nucleotides are TGTGCCAGCAGCCAAGCCGCAGGGAGGGCGGATGGCTACACCTTC. This gives the protein CASSQAAGRADGYTF.

The V call is TRBV4-2, the J call TRBJ2-3; tentatively, D is TRBD2 (7 bases). CDR1 is LGHNA, CDR2 YNFKEQ, per germline. The CDR3 loop spans 14 amino acids. V was pared by 3 bases and J by 4 bases, with 11 bases between. In DNA, the CDR3 is TGTGCCAGCAGCCAGGGGGGGCCCGCAGATACGCAGTATTTT. It encodes CASSQGGPADTQYF.

J is TRBJ1-4 and V is TRBV14; weak D call: TRBD1 (6 bases). V was shortened by 1 base and J by 7 bases, with 13 bases between the two germline ends. The length of the CDR3 is 15 residues. The germline V gene encodes CDR1 SGHDN and CDR2 FVKESK. For the CDR3, the DNA is TGTGCCAGCAGCCAAGTTCGGGGGCCAGGTGAAAAACTGTTTTTT. Translated: CASSQVRGPGEKLFF.

The chain combines TRBV7-2 with TRBJ2-7; TRBD2 matches 9 bases. Germline trimming cut 3 bases from V and 3 bases from J; bases unmatched to any gene: 6. The CDR3 length is 15 residues. Looked up from germline, CDR1 is SGHTA and CDR2 is FQGNSA. Here the CDR3 DNA reads TGTGCCAGCAGCTTTAGCGGGGGAGAACTCTACGAGCAGTACTTC. Translation: CASSFSGGELYEQYF. Drawing the rest from reference TRBV7-2 and TRBJ2-7, the complete variable domain is GAGVSQSPSNKVTEKGKDVELRCDPISGHTALYWYRQSLGQGLEFLIYFQGNSAPDKSGLPSDRFSAERTGGSVSTLTIQRTQQEDSAVYLCASSFSGGELYEQYFGPGTRLTVT.

This chain connects TRBV9 to TRBJ1-2, with TRBD1 matching over 7 bases. This CDR3 spans 13 amino acids. Germline V CDR1 and CDR2: SGDLS, YYNGEE. Trimming cost V 5 bases and J 3 bases; bases outside gene matches: 4. The CDR3 DNA sequence: TGTGCCAGCAGTGGTGGGACAGACTATGGCTACACCTTC. Amino acids: CASSGGTDYGYTF.

The rearrangement uses TRBV6-4 and TRBJ2-1; D remains ambiguous. Trimming stripped 0 bases from V and 3 bases from J, with 3 bases between. Germline CDR1 is MRHNA and CDR2 is SNTAGT. The CDR3 covers 13 residues. The CDR3 spells CASSDSSYNEQFF. Written as DNA, the CDR3 is TGTGCCAGCAGTGACTCGAGCTACAATGAGCAGTTCTTC.

The chain carries TRBV7-3 and TRBJ1-6, with D perhaps TRBD1 (5 bases). CDR1 is SGHTA and CDR2 is FQGTGA in the germline V gene. CDR3 length: 16 amino acids. Trimming removed 0 bases at V and 10 bases at J, with 16 bases between. In DNA, the CDR3 is TGTGCCAGCAGCTTAACGGTTTCAGGTCCAGGGTCACCCCTCCACTTT. Amino acid sequence: CASSLTVSGPGSPLHF.

V is TRBV19 and J is TRBJ1-5; 7 bases map to TRBD1. The CDR3 loop spans 14 amino acids. Per germline, CDR1 LNHDA and CDR2 SQIVND (reference sequence). V dropped 7 bases and J dropped 5; count of bases not matched to a gene: 8. The CDR3 reads CASTKTGRDQPQHF. Written as DNA, the CDR3 is TGTGCCAGTACCAAGACAGGGAGGGATCAGCCCCAGCATTTT.

V is TRBV15 and J is TRBJ2-7; 7 bases are shared with TRBD1. From germline, CDR1 is LNHNV and CDR2 YYDKDF (reference sequence). V shed 3 bases and J 1 base; nucleotides not matched to a gene: 0. The CDR3 has 13 residues. The CDR3 DNA sequence: TGTGCCACCAGCAGGGACAGGTCCTACGAGCAGTACTTC. This codes for CATSRDRSYEQYF.

The chain uses TRBV18 and TRBJ2-5; D possibly corresponds to TRBD1 (6 bases). The CDR3 totals 13 residues. Germline V gene data show CDR1 as KGHSH and CDR2 as LQKENI. V lost 4 bases, J lost 5 bases, and 11 bases lay in between. CDR3: CASSLTGKETQYF. CDR3 nucleotides: TGTGCCAGCTCACTTACAGGGAAGGAGACCCAGTACTTC.

The V and J genes are TRBV11-2 and TRBJ2-1, with D hard to call. Trimming took 5 bases from V and 7 from J, leaving 21 bases between them. The CDR3 spans 16 residues. Per germline, CDR1 SGHAT and CDR2 FQNNGV. For the CDR3, the DNA is TGTGCCAGCAGCCCCCCGGGCCCCGACCTAACTAATGAGCAGTTCTTC. It is translated as CASSPPGPDLTNEQFF.

This clone was counted only a few times. The rearrangement joins TRBV18 to TRBJ1-1; D is ambiguous. There are 13 residues in the CDR3. Trimming removed 1 base from V and 1 base from J, with 4 bases in between. In germline, CDR1 is KGHSH, CDR2 LQKENI. The CDR3 DNA reads as TGTGCCAGCTCACCACAGGAGAACACTGAAGCTTTCTTT. Protein sequence: CASSPQENTEAFF.

This clone was counted only a few times. The V gene is TRBV6-5, the J gene TRBJ1-5, with TRBD1 as a possible D gene (6 bases). In germline, CDR1 is MNHEY, CDR2 SVGAGI. This CDR3 is built from 16 residues. The V and J ends lost 6 bases and 4 bases respectively, with 19 bases between them. This CDR3 reads CASSYTGQTTNQPQHF. The DNA of the CDR3 is TGTGCCAGCAGCTACACCGGACAGACGACGAATCAGCCCCAGCATTTT.

The V call is TRBV25-1, the J call TRBJ2-5; a weak D match, TRBD2 (7 bases). V was cut by 2 bases and J by 5 bases, with 12 bases left in between. From germline, CDR1 is MGHDK and CDR2 SYGVNS. The CDR3 is 14 residues long. The CDR3 DNA follows: TGTGCCAGCAGTGAAGGCGCGGGGGCGGAGACCCAGTACTTC. Its protein product is CASSEGAGAETQYF.

J is TRBJ1-2 and V is TRBV18, with D perhaps TRBD1 (6 bases). This CDR3 is built from 15 residues. Germline-derived CDR1 and CDR2 are KGHSH and LQKENI. The V end lost 3 bases, the J end lost 6 bases, and 17 bases lay between the germline ends. In nucleotides, the CDR3 is TGTGCCAGCTCACCCTCCCCTAATCAGGGGAATGGCTACACCTTC. As protein: CASSPSPNQGNGYTF. The entire variable domain, with the rest obtained from reference TRBV18 and TRBJ1-2, is as follows: NAGVMQNPRHLVRRRGQEARLRCSPMKGHSHVYWYRQLPEEGLKFMVYLQKENIIDESGMPKERFSAEFPKEGPSILRIQQVVRGDSAAYFCASSPSPNQGNGYTFGSGTRLTVV.

The genes are TRBV11-2 and TRBJ2-5, with 11 nucleotides matching TRBD2. The CDR3 spans 16 residues. Germline CDR1 is SGHAT and CDR2 is FQNNGV. Trimming removed 4 bases from V and 5 bases from J; junction bases left unmatched: 9. The CDR3 sequence is CASSSQTSGTGETQYF. In nucleotides, the CDR3 is TGTGCCAGCAGCTCCCAGACTAGCGGGACCGGGGAGACCCAGTACTTC.

The genes are TRBV6-1 and TRBJ1-6, with D unresolved. V lost 3 bases and J 15 bases, leaving 15 bases between the germline ends. From germline, CDR1 is MNHNS and CDR2 SASEGT. The length of the CDR3 is 13 residues. This chain's CDR3 is CASSEDPPRLLHF. Written as DNA, the CDR3 is TGTGCCAGCAGTGAGGACCCACCGCGGCTCCTCCACTTT.